The clone carrying this T cell receptor beta chain was picked up many times. Researchers took RNA transcripts and amplified the TCR beta CDR3 regions from them. The primer set for the first-round RT-PCR of the TCR CDR3 was HTBI. TCRdb used MiXCR to reprocess the multiplex PCR reads, holding one entry per CDR3 protein. The data contain hundreds of thousands of distinct CDR3 sequences, around 22% of them seen just once; the ten biggest clones take up roughly 10%. This entry comes from a study of T cells in Graves' hyperthyroidism and ophthalmopathy. CDR3 length equals 14 residues. Per germline, CDR1 LGHDT and CDR2 YNNKEL (reference sequence). Between the trimmed V and J ends, which lost 3 bases and 1 base, there was a span of 9 bases. In the ophthalmopathy cohort, Clinical Activity Score was at least 3, NOSPECS grade at least 4, and duration under 3 months.

Sequencing was performed on blood. V usage is TRBV3-1 and J usage is TRBJ1-1; D remains ambiguous. This clonotype originated in a woman younger than 45 with Graves' ophthalmopathy. As DNA, the CDR3 is TGTGCCAGCAGCCACCAAGCCCGGAACACTGAAGCTTTCTTT. It codes for CASSHQARNTEAFF.